This TCR beta chain was found in a study of identical twins. V shed 5 bases and J shed 4 bases, with 11 bases lying between them. The CDR3 consists of 13 residues. The study's findings and limits: Models underpredicted monozygotic twin sharing of out-of-frame TCR alpha. A lower insertion count was a feature of abundant cord blood beta clonotypes, with no such feature in memory repertoires.

A single record per CDR3 protein comes from TCRdb applying MiXCR to the 5' RACE reads. The sample has fewer than 800,000 distinct CDR3 sequences, less than 9% seen once. This clonotype was seen only a few times. What it recognizes is unknown. This sample was shared with a second study, whose subject was yellow fever vaccine responses in identical twins.

The chain carries TRBV12-3 or TRBV12-4 and TRBJ1-2; no clear D gene. This TCR was recovered from a woman aged 18-35 years in good health. The sample was PBMCs. The CDR3 DNA reads TGTGCCAGCAGTCCAATGATGGGCTATGGCTACACCTTC. It encodes CASSPMMGYGYTF.